This T cell receptor (beta chain) was profiled in a study of T-cell memory formation after mild COVID-19. Findings and caveats of the study: Contracting clones, day 15 to 85, had balanced CD4/CD8, and later expanders favored CD4+. Some clones that responded turned up in pre-infection memory, which suggests that cross-reactive memory joined in.

V was trimmed by 5 bases and J by 7 bases, leaving 12 bases between them. The CDR3 is 14 residues long. Germline loops: CDR1 SEHNR, CDR2 FQNEAQ (reference sequence). TCRdb re-analysed the 5' RACE reads in MiXCR, keeping a single row per CDR3 protein. The table shows 280,000 or so distinct CDR3 sequences, with 8% to 9% occurring only once. Concerning this clonotype: Its antigen remains unidentified.

The source material was PBMCs or a T cell subset sorted from them (not recorded which). The J gene is TRBJ1-6, the V gene TRBV7-9; D unresolved. The receptor comes from a man aged 18-30 years who had mild COVID-19 (a few samples of this study predate the infection). Cell type and time point are not known. The CDR3 DNA follows: TGTGCCAGCAGCCCCGGGTCGAGAAATTCACCCCTCCACTTT. Translated: CASSPGSRNSPLHF.